This T cell receptor (beta chain) appears in the sequencing data of a study of persistence of HIV-infected CD4 T cells (dated by TCRdb to about 2020). Notes on the research overall: The median time participants had been on suppressive ART was 7 to 8 years. Apart from a couple of participants who underwent leukapheresis at a single time point, peripheral blood samples of up to about 180 mL were collected from participants at multiple time points. Cross-participant TCR cluster analysis included roughly eight participants for CMV and 6 or 7 participants for Gag. CMV- and HIV-1 Gag-responding CD4+ T cells were isolated from ART-treated individuals so that antigen-driven clonal expansion of HIV-1-infected cells could be examined. The clonality of all cells in each sorted population was measured by TCRbeta sequencing, and the clonality of infected cells was measured by proviral sequencing. Points the paper makes about the study in general: Significantly lower TCRbeta richness was observed in CMV- and Gag-responding cells than in anti-CD3/anti-CD28-responding cells, and higher oligoclonality was observed in CMV-responding cells than in CD3/CD28-stimulated and Gag-responding cells. A correlation was observed between TCR oligoclonality and proviral oligoclonality within the same sorted populations. Because the TCR analyses were done in bulk, restricting them to just the rare CMV-responding cells that actually carried HIV-1 proviruses was not possible. The study involved few individuals and tested only a limited range of antigens. Degenerate expanded CDR3beta sequences were enriched in antigen-responding cells, suggesting convergent selection of CD4+ responses to CMV and Gag.

The treatment or condition label here, explained by the study, means: suppressive antiretroviral therapy. Cells were stimulated with a pool of overlapping HIV-1 Gag 15-mer peptides at about 0.96 ug per peptide per mL. Responding CD4+ T cells were sorted on the basis of upregulation of both CD40 ligand and CD69. HIV-1-infected adults in whom suppressive ART had been started during chronic infection were enrolled as participants. Participants had undetectable plasma HIV-1 RNA below 50 copies/mL for at least 4 years. To be included, a participant needed positive CMV serology and a CD4+ T cell count above 400 cells/uL. Before stimulation, PBMCs were isolated using density centrifugation and depleted of CD8+ T cells. For 18 hours, CD8-depleted PBMCs were stimulated with anti-CD28/CD49d costimulation, a CD40-blocking antibody, and enfuvirtide, which was added to prevent new infections. Cells were sorted on a Beckman Coulter MoFlo Legacy or XDP sorter, with propidium iodide excluding dead cells. For samples with more than one million cells, genomic DNA was extracted with the QIAamp DNA Mini Kit, and for all other samples the Quick-DNA Microprep Kit was used.

The V end loses 3 bases and the J end loses 4 bases, and a stretch of 9 bases separates them. The CDR3 starts with the cysteine, ends with the phenylalanine, and has 13 residues. Only CDR3 DNA is held: 39 bases, read in frame from base 1. From the germline V gene, CDR1 is MNHNS and CDR2 is SASEGT. The immunoSEQ hsTCRB assay version 4, run in survey mode, was used to sequence TCRbeta repertoires from genomic DNA. For TCRbeta sequencing, genomic DNA was diluted to roughly 10 ng/uL, and up to roughly 1 ug was used per sample. In the original analysis: ImmunoSeq Analyzer 3.0 was used for analysis of TCRbeta data, and diversity was computed on productive nucleotide rearrangements. Using the Immunarch R package, the improved Chao index served to estimate lower-bound TCR diversity and the Gini coefficient served to estimate clonality. When different nucleotide rearrangements encoded the same CDR3beta amino acid sequence, each rearrangement was treated as a distinct clonotype. Differential abundance analysis identified TCRbeta sequences significantly enriched in antigen-responding cells relative to anti-CD3/anti-CD28-activated cells. Using predicted peptide-MHC specificity as the basis, GLIPH2 grouped TCRs into clusters, both for each participant individually and for the merged data sets that combined participants. TCRdb mirrors the immuneACCESS table, restricted to in-frame sequences. Some clones are absent from its copies; in checked studies, under half trace to an unresolved V gene, and the reason for the others is unknown. D and trimming were read from the DNA, whereas the V and J calls and clone size are those reported in that table. Counted in this sample were roughly 8,500 clones; around 82% of them appeared once. The ten largest make up 2% of the sample.

In regard to this clone: The antigen it binds to is not known. Base quality data are lacking; no much larger clone is found one base away.

The source material was CD4+ T cells sorted from PBMCs after roughly 18-hour stimulation, sampled from a patient who received antiretroviral therapy. According to the study, the label for this sample's cell subset or site signals: CD40L+CD69+ CD4 T cells responding to HIV-1 Gag peptides. The sequence was obtained from an adult woman with HIV who was CMV-seropositive. The rearrangement combines TRBV6-1 with TRBJ1-2; tentative D gene TRBD1, with 5 bases matching. The CDR3 in this case is CASSDLQVYGYTF. The nucleotide sequence reads TGTGCCAGCAGTGATCTACAGGTCTATGGCTACACCTTC.